The source of this T cell receptor beta chain is a study of CD8 T cells in Susac syndrome. The multiple sclerosis control group consisted of treatment-naive patients whose relapsing-remitting disease, which was either stable or active, fulfilled revised McDonald criteria. RNA was extracted with the RNeasy kit, and a quantity of roughly 0.5 to 1 ug was reverse transcribed using random hexamers. TCRdb redid the calling of the immunoSEQ multiplex PCR reads with MiXCR, one entry per CDR3 protein. The sample records some 260,000 distinct CDR3 sequences, roughly 84% being singletons. The CDR3 covers 12 residues. V lost 10 bases, J lost 4 bases, and 4 bases stayed unmatched. Germline CDR1 is SEHNR and CDR2 is FQNEAQ (reference sequence).

The clonotype comes from a human donor with multiple sclerosis. The sequenced sample was CD8+ T cells from PBMCs. The chain uses TRBV7-9 and TRBJ1-1, with 9 bases matching TRBD1. CDR3: CATSTGGTEAFF. In DNA form, the CDR3 reads TGTGCCACCTCGACAGGGGGCACTGAAGCTTTCTTT.